This T cell receptor (beta chain) comes out of a study of early T cells in non-severe SARS-CoV-2 infection. The sample holds many counts of this clonotype. A single record per CDR3 protein comes from TCRdb applying MiXCR to the 5' RACE reads. The sample has about 60,000 distinct CDR3 sequences, around 6% seen once. The germline V gene encodes CDR1 SQVTM and CDR2 ANQGSEA. V was trimmed by 5 bases and J by 1 base, leaving 2 bases between them. This CDR3 region has 11 residues. This chain uses TRBV29-1 with TRBJ2-2, with D uncertain. This receptor was identified in an adult who was a healthcare worker with PCR-confirmed SARS-CoV-2 infection or an uninfected control (not recorded which). The sequenced sample consisted of whole blood. The CDR3 here is CSVLNTGELFF. The CDR3 DNA reads as TGCAGCGTTCTGAACACCGGGGAGCTGTTTTTT.